What follows are 12 T cell receptor beta chains derived from one specimen sequenced in a study of graft-versus-host responses after intestinal transplantation. The protocol was immunoSEQ multiplex PCR, while the TCRdb copy is restricted to in-frame clones and leaves out a portion. The data hold fewer than 11,000 clones, with around 93% observed a single time. The sequencing used PBMCs, collected around 74 days after transplant. The receptor set was obtained from a human patient who received an intestinal transplant, so some T cells may come from the graft donor.

The chain employs TRBV19 and TRBJ2-1; 12 positions match TRBD2. This CDR3 comprises 18 residues. Germline V CDR1 and CDR2: LNHDA, SQIVND (reference sequence). Trimming at V came to 0 bases and at J to 5 bases, leaving 8 bases not matched to a gene. CDR3 loop: CASSIDAPGLAGNNEQFF. Here the CDR3 DNA reads TGTGCCAGTAGTATAGATGCCCCTGGACTAGCGGGAAACAATGAGCAGTTCTTC.

The chain is built from TRBV28 and TRBJ1-6; tentatively, D is TRBD1 (6 bases). With 5 bases removed from V and 6 bases from J, the gap between germline ends came to 11 bases. The CDR3 totals 14 residues. Germline CDR1 MDHEN, CDR2 SYDVKM. The CDR3 spells CASSPDSLNSPLHF. The CDR3 DNA is TGTGCCAGCAGTCCGGACAGCCTTAATTCACCCCTCCACTTT.

V and J are TRBV7-9 and TRBJ2-1; 10 positions agree with TRBD2. The J segment lost 1 base and the V segment lost 5 bases, leaving 11 bases of the junction unmatched. Germline assignment: CDR1 SEHNR and CDR2 FQNEAQ (reference sequence). This CDR3 is 18 amino acids long. The CDR3 region has the DNA TGTGCCAGCAGCCCTTGGGCTAGCGGGAGAAGGTCCTACAATGAGCAGTTCTTC. Translating gives CASSPWASGRRSYNEQFF.

The count of this clone is one. The chain carries TRBV27 and TRBJ1-5, with 8 bases fitting TRBD1. Trimming took 5 bases from V and 7 from J; bases not matched to a gene: 16. Germline CDR1 is MNHEY and CDR2 is SMNVEV (reference sequence). The CDR3 sequence is 17 residues long. The CDR3 sequence: CASSPQDTNRGRQPQHF. CDR3 coding DNA: TGTGCCAGCAGTCCCCAAGACACCAACAGGGGGAGGCAGCCCCAGCATTTT.

The chain carries TRBV7-3 and TRBJ2-3; 12 bases map to TRBD2. J was trimmed by 2 bases and V by 4 bases; bases with no gene match: 7. CDR1 and CDR2 (germline): SGHTA, FQGTGA. This CDR3 has 17 amino acids. The CDR3 loop is CASSSGLAGPYTDTQYF. DNA for the CDR3: TGTGCCAGCAGCTCCGGACTAGCGGGACCATACACAGATACGCAGTATTTT. Drawing the rest from reference TRBV7-3 and TRBJ2-3, the complete variable domain is GAGVSQTPSNKVTEKGKYVELRCDPISGHTALYWYRQSLGQGPEFLIYFQGTGAADDSGLPNDRFFAVRPEGSVSTLKIQRTERGDSAVYLCASSSGLAGPYTDTQYFGPGTRLTVL.

This clone has only one observation. This chain connects TRBV5-1 to TRBJ2-1, with 9 bases fitting TRBD2. The CDR3 sequence is 20 residues long. Germline CDR1 is SGHRS and CDR2 is YFSETQ. V shed 0 bases, J shed 4 bases, and the junction held 17 bases outside the gene matches. As DNA, the CDR3 is TGCGCCAGCAGCTTGGCCCGAAGACTAGCGGACCGAACGGGATACAATGAGCAGTTCTTC. It codes for CASSLARRLADRTGYNEQFF.

V and J are TRBV19 and TRBJ2-2; D call uncertain. Trimming left V 3 bases short and J 3 bases short, with 17 bases between. There are 17 residues in the CDR3. The germline V gene has CDR1 LNHDA and CDR2 SQIVND (reference sequence). The CDR3 nucleotides read TGTGCCAGTAGTATTGTGACACCTGCCGTGGACACCGGGGAGCTGTTTTTT. This translates into CASSIVTPAVDTGELFF. The full variable domain, rest sourced from reference TRBV19 and TRBJ2-2, is DGGITQSPKYLFRKEGQNVTLSCEQNLNHDAMYWYRQDPGQGLRLIYYSQIVNDFQKGDIAEGYSVSREKKESFPLTVTSAQKNPTAFYLCASSIVTPAVDTGELFFGEGSRLTVL.

This sequence joins TRBV28 and TRBJ2-5; no clear D. The better agreement between TRBJ2-7 and the DNA end casts doubt on the J call. The germline CDR1 and CDR2 sequences are MDHEN and SYDVKM. The CDR3 totals 14 residues. CDR3 in DNA: TGTGCCAGCACCCAGGAGAGGTCTAACTACGAGCAGTACTTC. Translating it yields CASTQERSNYEQYF.

The CDR3 reads CASSLRTDNNEQFF. The DNA for the CDR3 is TGTGCCAGCAGCCTACGGACAGACAACAATGAGCAGTTCTTC. The chain links TRBV5-8 to TRBJ2-1; possibly TRBD1 for D (6 bases). Trimming took off 4 bases at V and 5 bases at J, with 13 bases between the two ends. CDR1 is SGHTS and CDR2 is YDEGEE in the germline V gene. The CDR3 has 14 amino acids.

The chain has TRBV9 and TRBJ2-1; D is perhaps TRBD2 (6 bases). V was cut by 3 bases and J by 6 bases, with 13 bases left in between. Germline CDR1 reads SGDLS; CDR2 reads YYNGEE. The CDR3 loop spans 14 amino acids. The CDR3 is CASSGGADSNEQFF. The CDR3 nucleotides are TGTGCCAGCAGCGGCGGGGCAGACTCCAATGAGCAGTTCTTC.

The chain recombines TRBV7-8 with TRBJ2-7; 8 bases match TRBD1. With 1 base clipped from V and 3 bases from J, the junction kept 2 bases outside the gene matches. The CDR3 sequence is 14 residues long. The germline V gene has CDR1 SGHVS and CDR2 FQNEAQ. The CDR3 nucleotides are TGTGCCAGCAGCTTAGTAACAGGGGGCTACGAGCAGTACTTC. This encodes CASSLVTGGYEQYF.

The rearrangement uses TRBV5-6 and TRBJ2-7; D is undetermined. V was clipped by 4 bases and J by 3 bases, with 17 bases between them. The CDR3 contains 15 residues. Germline-derived CDR1 and CDR2 are SGHDT and YYEEEE. CDR3 amino acids: CASSREVPPNYEQYF. For the CDR3, the DNA is TGTGCCAGCAGCAGGGAAGTACCTCCCAACTACGAGCAGTACTTC.